A selection of T cell receptor beta chains follows, all from one sample in a study of blood T cell repertoires in COVID-19. Libraries were prepared by immunoSEQ multiplex PCR; TCRdb keeps only in-frame clonotypes and omits some of them. The sample records roughly 220,000 clones, 86% being singletons. The specimen was PBMCs or T cells enriched from blood (not recorded which). Receptors were obtained from a woman aged 40 to 50 with acute COVID-19. Each CDR3 is given with its conserved first and last residue. D genes are given only for firm matches. Some rows have no size entry. The others give once, few or many, or a class for an expanded clone.

>TRBJ1-2|NA|few|TRBV25-1
CASSGGLNYGYTF
TGTGCCAGCAGTGGGGGCCTTAACTATGGCTACACCTTC
>TRBJ2-7|NA|NA|TRBV15
CATSSLTGKYEQYF
TGTGCCACCAGCAGTTTAACAGGGAAATACGAGCAGTACTTC
>TRBJ1-5|TRBD1|NA|TRBV3-1/TRBV3-2
CASSGWGTGGNLQPQHF
TGTGCCAGCAGCGGGTGGGGGACAGGGGGTAACCTTCAGCCCCAGCATTTT
>TRBJ1-5|NA|few|TRBV3-1/TRBV3-2
CASSQRSQPQHF
TGTGCCAGCAGCCAAAGGAGTCAGCCCCAGCATTTT
>TRBJ2-7|TRBD1|once|TRBV5-6
CASSSARTGVTYEQYF
TGTGCCAGCAGCTCCGCTCGGACAGGGGTTACCTACGAGCAGTACTTC
>TRBJ1-3|NA|NA|TRBV5-1
CASSLAVGGTPGNTIYF
TGCGCCAGCAGCTTGGCAGTGGGGGGGACCCCTGGAAACACCATATATTTT
>TRBJ1-4|NA|few|TRBV2
CASSPGLGTNEKLFF
TGTGCCAGCAGCCCAGGGTTGGGGACTAATGAAAAACTGTTTTTT
>TRBJ2-7|NA|NA|TRBV29-1
CSVAARGPGEQYF
TGCAGCGTTGCTGCCAGGGGACCAGGAGAGCAGTACTTC
>TRBJ2-1|NA|NA|TRBV7-9
CASSLRAGTYEGNEQFF
TGTGCCAGCAGCTTACGCGCCGGGACATACGAAGGCAATGAGCAGTTCTTC
>TRBJ1-2|NA|NA|TRBV2
CASSNLGQDYGYTF
TGTGCCAGCAGTAACCTGGGGCAGGACTATGGCTACACCTTC
>TRBJ2-2|NA|NA|TRBV5-1
CASSATWDTTGELFF
TGCGCCAGCAGCGCTACCTGGGACACAACCGGGGAGCTGTTTTTT
>TRBJ1-1|TRBD1|NA|TRBV30
CAWRGDSEAFF
TGTGCCTGGAGGGGGGACAGTGAAGCTTTCTTT
>TRBJ1-2|NA|NA|TRBV9
CASSAYYGYTF
TGTGCCAGCAGCGCATACTATGGCTACACCTTC
>TRBJ2-7|NA|NA|TRBV27
CASSFQFGVGEQYF
TGTGCCAGCAGTTTTCAATTCGGGGTGGGGGAGCAGTACTTC
>TRBJ2-3|NA|NA|TRBV4-1
CASSQGHSTRDTQYF
TGCGCCAGCAGCCAAGGCCACTCCACGAGAGATACGCAGTATTTT
>TRBJ2-5|NA|NA|TRBV7-2
CASSAEMETQYF
TGTGCCAGCAGTGCGGAGATGGAGACCCAGTACTTC
>TRBJ1-5|TRBD1|NA|TRBV2
CASTQGVPSNQPQHF
TGTGCCAGCACCCAGGGGGTCCCCAGCAATCAGCCCCAGCATTTT
>TRBJ1-2|TRBD1|NA|TRBV7-9
CASSSPGQGAGGYTF
TGTGCCAGCAGCTCCCCGGGACAGGGGGCTGGTGGCTACACCTTC
>TRBJ1-1|NA|NA|TRBV5-6
CASSGLSRGLQNTEAFF
TGTGCCAGCAGCGGACTCTCGAGGGGGTTACAGAACACTGAAGCTTTCTTT
>TRBJ1-1|NA|once|TRBV14
CASSQTTGLGTEAFF
TGTGCCAGCAGCCAAACTACAGGGCTCGGTACTGAAGCTTTCTTT
>TRBJ2-3|NA|few|TRBV25-1
CASSERLEVSGDTQYF
TGTGCCAGCAGTGAAAGGCTCGAGGTTTCGGGAGATACGCAGTATTTT
>TRBJ2-1|TRBD2|NA|TRBV19
CASSPRGLAGGSTYNEQFF
TGTGCCAGTAGTCCCCGCGGACTAGCGGGGGGCAGTACCTACAATGAGCAGTTCTTC
>TRBJ1-1|NA|once|TRBV24-1
CATSDSDASGKSFF
TGTGCCACCAGTGACTCCGATGCGTCAGGGAAGTCTTTCTTT
>TRBJ1-2|NA|NA|TRBV6-5
CASSTPGVGGYTF
TGTGCCAGCAGCACCCCAGGGGTCGGTGGCTACACCTTC
>TRBJ1-5|NA|NA|TRBV7-2
CASSFRGSQPQHF
TGTGCCAGCAGCTTCAGGGGTAGTCAGCCCCAGCATTTT
>TRBJ2-1|NA|NA|TRBV5-5
CASSLGVGEQFF
TGTGCCAGCAGCCTGGGCGTTGGTGAGCAGTTCTTC
>TRBJ1-2|TRBD1|NA|TRBV6-5
CASSTGQTYGYTF
TGTGCCAGCAGTACGGGACAGACCTATGGCTACACCTTC
>TRBJ1-1|TRBD1|NA|TRBV13
CASSVTGANTEAFF
TGTGCCAGCAGCGTAACAGGGGCGAACACTGAAGCTTTCTTT
>TRBJ1-2|TRBD1|NA|TRBV6-4
CASSAEPGQSYGYTF
TGTGCCAGCAGTGCCGAACCGGGACAGTCCTATGGCTACACCTTC
>TRBJ2-5|TRBD1|once|TRBV3-1/TRBV3-2
CASSQSRRQGASGETQYF
TGTGCCAGCAGCCAAAGTAGGAGGCAGGGGGCATCGGGGGAGACCCAGTACTTC
>TRBJ1-2|NA|NA|TRBV7-9
CASSLDRDVYGYTF
TGTGCCAGCAGCTTAGACAGGGATGTCTATGGCTACACCTTC
>TRBJ1-1|NA|NA|TRBV9
CASSVQGWSTEAFF
TGTGCCAGCAGCGTACAGGGTTGGAGCACTGAAGCTTTCTTT
>TRBJ1-1|NA|NA|TRBV3-1/TRBV3-2
CASSQDLRTEAFF
TGTGCCAGCAGCCAAGATTTACGGACTGAAGCTTTCTTT
>TRBJ1-2|TRBD1|NA|TRBV28
CASSSTGDRDGYTF
TGTGCCAGCAGTTCGACAGGGGATCGGGATGGCTACACCTTC
>TRBJ1-6|NA|NA|TRBV19
CASSEAPRAPLHF
TGTGCCAGTAGTGAAGCGCCCAGAGCGCCCCTCCACTTT
>TRBJ1-1|TRBD1|NA|TRBV19
CASKAGGTEAFF
TGTGCCAGTAAGGCAGGGGGCACTGAAGCTTTCTTT
>TRBJ2-3|TRBD1|NA|TRBV14
CASSQSPFGTGRTDTQYF
TGTGCCAGCAGCCAATCGCCCTTCGGGACAGGGAGGACAGATACGCAGTATTTT
>TRBJ2-4|NA|NA|TRBV12-3/TRBV12-4
CASSRVRGGIQYF
TGTGCCAGCAGTCGGGTGAGGGGGGGCATTCAGTACTTC
>TRBJ1-1|NA|NA|TRBV15
CATSSSYTEAFF
TGTGCCACCAGCAGTTCATACACTGAAGCTTTCTTT
>TRBJ2-3|TRBD2|NA|TRBV9
CASSVRTSGGDSPDTQYF
TGTGCCAGCAGCGTCAGGACTAGCGGGGGGGATTCGCCAGATACGCAGTATTTT
>TRBJ1-1|NA|NA|TRBV10-3
CAISDGSTEAFF
TGTGCCATCAGTGACGGGTCGACTGAAGCTTTCTTT